This entry features one TCR beta chain sequence. As yet, its antigen is unknown. The sample comes from a study of glioma-infiltrating T cells after dendritic cell vaccination. Study in general: Dendritic cell vaccine was injected intradermally three times, biweekly.

Germline CDR1 reads MNHEY; CDR2 reads SVGAGI. V lost 0 bases, J lost 9 bases, and 9 bases lay in between. The CDR3 has 13 amino acids. Time point in this sample: after dendritic cell vaccination, including at tumor progression/relapse. No glioblastoma patient carried an isocitrate dehydrogenase mutation. General study points: TCR clonality showed no direct relationship with survival.

The data were produced by immunoSEQ multiplex PCR, yet TCRdb's version contains in-frame clones alone and is incomplete. The profile shows tens of thousands of clones, around 85% of them singletons. The sequence derives from a human donor with glioblastoma. This chain links TRBV6-5 with TRBJ1-5; possibly TRBD1 for D (6 bases). The material was blood, obtained after dendritic cell vaccination. The CDR3 protein is CASSYSPRGPQHF. In DNA form, the CDR3 reads TGTGCCAGCAGTTACTCCCCCAGGGGGCCCCAGCATTTT.